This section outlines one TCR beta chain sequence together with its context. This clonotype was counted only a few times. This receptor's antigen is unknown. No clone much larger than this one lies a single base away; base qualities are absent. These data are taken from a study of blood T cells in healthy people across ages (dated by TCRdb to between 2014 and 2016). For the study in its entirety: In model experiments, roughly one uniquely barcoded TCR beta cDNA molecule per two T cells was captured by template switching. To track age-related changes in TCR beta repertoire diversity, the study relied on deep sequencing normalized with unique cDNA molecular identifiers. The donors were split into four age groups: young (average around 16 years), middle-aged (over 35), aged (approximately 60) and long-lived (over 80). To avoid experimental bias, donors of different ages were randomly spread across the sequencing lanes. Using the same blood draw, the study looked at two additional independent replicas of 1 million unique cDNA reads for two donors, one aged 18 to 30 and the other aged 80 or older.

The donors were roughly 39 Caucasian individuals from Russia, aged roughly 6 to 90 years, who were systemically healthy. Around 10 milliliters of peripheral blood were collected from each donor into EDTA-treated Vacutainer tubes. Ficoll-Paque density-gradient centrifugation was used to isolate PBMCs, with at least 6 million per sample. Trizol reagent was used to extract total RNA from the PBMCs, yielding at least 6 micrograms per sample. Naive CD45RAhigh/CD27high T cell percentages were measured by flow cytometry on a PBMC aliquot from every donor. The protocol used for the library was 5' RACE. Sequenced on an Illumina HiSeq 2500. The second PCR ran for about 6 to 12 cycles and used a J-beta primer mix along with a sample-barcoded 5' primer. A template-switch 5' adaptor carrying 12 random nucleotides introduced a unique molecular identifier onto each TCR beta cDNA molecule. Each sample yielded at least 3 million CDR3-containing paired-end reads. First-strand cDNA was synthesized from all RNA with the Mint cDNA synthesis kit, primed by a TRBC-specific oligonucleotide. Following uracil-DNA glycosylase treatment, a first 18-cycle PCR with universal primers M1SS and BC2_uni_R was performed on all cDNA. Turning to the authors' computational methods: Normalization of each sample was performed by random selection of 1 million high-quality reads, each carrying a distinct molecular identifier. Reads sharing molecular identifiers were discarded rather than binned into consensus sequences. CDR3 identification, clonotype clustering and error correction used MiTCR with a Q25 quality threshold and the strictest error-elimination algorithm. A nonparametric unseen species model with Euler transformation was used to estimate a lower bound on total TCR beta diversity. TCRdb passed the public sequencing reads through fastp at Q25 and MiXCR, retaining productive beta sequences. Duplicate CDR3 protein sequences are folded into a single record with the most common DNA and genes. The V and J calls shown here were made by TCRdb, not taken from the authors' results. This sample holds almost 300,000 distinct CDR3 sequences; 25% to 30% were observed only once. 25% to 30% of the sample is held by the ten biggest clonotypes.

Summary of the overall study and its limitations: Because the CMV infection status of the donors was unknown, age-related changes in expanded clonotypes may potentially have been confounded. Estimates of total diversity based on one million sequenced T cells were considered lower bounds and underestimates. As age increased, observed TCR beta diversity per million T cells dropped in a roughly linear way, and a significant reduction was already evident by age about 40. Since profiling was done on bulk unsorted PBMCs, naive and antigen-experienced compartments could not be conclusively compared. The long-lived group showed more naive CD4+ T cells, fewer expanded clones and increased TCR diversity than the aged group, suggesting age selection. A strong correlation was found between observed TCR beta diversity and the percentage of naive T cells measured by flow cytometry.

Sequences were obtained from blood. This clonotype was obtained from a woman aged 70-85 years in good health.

The DNA sequence reads TGTGCCAGCAGCTCTACTAGCGGGAGGGCCGTTGAGCAGTTCTTC. This translates into CASSSTSGRAVEQFF. Recombination connected TRBV12-3 or TRBV12-4 to TRBJ2-1; the junction holds 13 bases that match TRBD2. The CDR3 numbers 15 residues from cysteine through phenylalanine. Only CDR3 DNA is held: 45 bases, read in frame from base 1. V and J are trimmed by 6 bases and 9 bases, and the gene matches miss 8 bases of the junction.